Below are 14 T cell receptor beta chains sequenced from a single sample in a study of CD8 T cells in Susac syndrome. The authors reverse transcribed roughly 0.5 to 1 ug RNA with random hexamers. A single record per CDR3 protein comes from TCRdb applying MiXCR to the immunoSEQ multiplex PCR reads. The repertoire holds roughly 170,000 distinct CDR3 sequences, with approximately 93% as singletons. Input material: CD4+ T cells from PBMCs. These receptor sequences come from a human donor with multiple sclerosis.

The chain combines TRBV6-5 with TRBJ2-7; TRBD2 aligns across 11 bases. This CDR3 spans 14 amino acids. CDR1 MNHEY and CDR2 SVGAGI come from the germline V gene. J was trimmed by 6 bases and V by 6 bases; bases with no gene match: 7. The CDR3 coding sequence is TGTGCCAGCAGCGCGACTAGCGGGAAGGTCGAGCAGTACTTC. Translating it yields CASSATSGKVEQYF.

The chain's CDR3 is CASSYGEREVTYEQYF. DNA for the CDR3: TGTGCCAGCAGTTACGGGGAGCGGGAGGTTACCTACGAGCAGTACTTC. The chain employs TRBV6-5 and TRBJ2-7; 9 bases agree with TRBD2. With 2 bases clipped from V and 2 bases from J, the junction kept 7 bases outside the gene matches. Germline V lookup: CDR1 MNHEY, CDR2 SVGAGI. This CDR3 contains 16 residues.

This rearrangement joins TRBV6-2 or TRBV6-3 to TRBJ2-5, with a weak D call TRBD2 (6 bases). Trimming removed 0 bases from V and 5 bases from J, with 10 bases in between. Per the germline V gene, CDR1 is MNHEY and CDR2 is SVGEGT. There are 14 residues in the CDR3. The CDR3 here is CASSYSGGGETQYF. CDR3 nucleotide sequence: TGTGCCAGCAGTTACTCTGGGGGAGGCGAGACCCAGTACTTC.

This chain connects TRBV18 to TRBJ2-7; 8 bases match TRBD2. The CDR3 contains 16 residues. The ends lost 0 bases at V and 4 bases at J; junction bases unmatched: 8. CDR1 and CDR2 (germline): KGHSH, LQKENI. CDR3 in amino acids: CASSPPTGGSGYEQYF. In nucleotides, the CDR3 is TGTGCCAGCTCACCACCTACGGGGGGGTCCGGGTACGAGCAGTACTTC.

The chain has TRBV5-5 and TRBJ2-7, with D maybe TRBD2 (6 bases). Between the trimmed V and J ends, which lost 3 bases and 5 bases, there was a span of 15 bases. From germline, CDR1 is SGHKS and CDR2 YYEKEE (reference sequence). The CDR3 covers 14 residues. CDR3 sequence: CASSSDYTGHEQYF. CDR3 in DNA: TGTGCCAGCAGCTCGGACTATACTGGGCACGAGCAGTACTTC.

The rearrangement uses TRBV28 and TRBJ2-7; D assignment may be TRBD1 or TRBD2 (5 bases each). The CDR3 has 12 residues. Germline lookup yields CDR1 MDHEN and CDR2 SYDVKM. Trimming took off 5 bases at V and 9 bases at J, with 14 bases between the two ends. The CDR3 protein is CASSLQGTRQYF. The CDR3 nucleotides are TGTGCCAGCAGTCTTCAAGGGACCAGGCAGTACTTC.

The chain couples TRBV5-1 to TRBJ1-1, with D hard to call. V was clipped by 0 bases and J by 0 bases, with 6 bases between them. Germline V lookup: CDR1 SGHRS, CDR2 YFSETQ. The CDR3 contains 14 residues. Written as DNA, the CDR3 is TGCGCCAGCAGCTTGGACACTTTGAACACTGAAGCTTTCTTT. Its translation is CASSLDTLNTEAFF.

V gene TRBV6-1 combines with J gene TRBJ1-5; unclear D gene. Germline V gene lookup returns CDR1 MNHNS and CDR2 SASEGT. Trimming removed 5 bases from V and 10 bases from J, with 15 bases in between. The CDR3 runs 13 residues. The CDR3 region is CASSKDPRSPQHF. The CDR3 bases are TGTGCCAGCAGTAAGGACCCTCGATCTCCCCAGCATTTT.

This clonotype was detected only once. J is TRBJ2-5 and V is TRBV7-2, with D unresolved. The CDR3 is 13 amino acids. Germline V lookup: CDR1 SGHTA, CDR2 FQGNSA. Deletions cut 1 base from V and 5 bases from J, with 8 bases between. In DNA, the CDR3 is TGTGCCAGCAGCTTAGAGTCGGTGGAGACCCAGTACTTC. It translates to CASSLESVETQYF. The variable domain in full, with the rest retrieved from reference TRBV7-2 and TRBJ2-5, is GAGVSQSPSNKVTEKGKDVELRCDPISGHTALYWYRQSLGQGLEFLIYFQGNSAPDKSGLPSDRFSAERTGGSVSTLTIQRTQQEDSAVYLCASSLESVETQYFGPGTRLLVL.

The chain combines TRBV19 with TRBJ1-5; D is uncertain. CDR1 and CDR2 (germline): LNHDA, SQIVND (reference sequence). This CDR3 is 13 amino acids long. V lost 6 bases and J 9 bases, leaving 15 bases between the germline ends. CDR3 coding DNA: TGTGCCAGTAGGCCTGGCGGGATGCGGCCCCAGCATTTT. It encodes CASRPGGMRPQHF.

The chain carries TRBV7-9 and TRBJ1-2; 8 nucleotides match TRBD1. With 5 bases clipped from V and 6 bases from J, the junction kept 11 bases outside the gene matches. Per the germline V gene, CDR1 is SEHNR and CDR2 is FQNEAQ (reference sequence). The CDR3 is made up of 15 amino acids. CDR3 amino acids: CASSRSMAGGDGYTF. Here the CDR3 DNA reads TGTGCCAGCAGCCGCAGCATGGCAGGGGGCGATGGCTACACCTTC.

The V gene is TRBV28, the J gene TRBJ2-7; D possibly corresponds to TRBD2 (6 bases). The germline V gene has CDR1 MDHEN and CDR2 SYDVKM. The V and J ends lost 5 bases and 10 bases respectively, with 15 bases between them. The CDR3 covers 12 residues. The CDR3 nucleotides read TGTGCCAGCAGTCTGTCGGGACTCCCACAGTACTTC. Protein: CASSLSGLPQYF. The full variable domain, with the rest looked up from reference TRBV28 and TRBJ2-7, is DVKVTQSSRYLVKRTGEKVFLECVQDMDHENMFWYRQDPGLGLRLIYFSYDVKMKEKGDIPEGYSVSREKKERFSLILESASTNQTSMYLCASSLSGLPQYFGPGTRLTVT.

V gene TRBV28 combines with J gene TRBJ1-5; 8 positions agree with TRBD1. This CDR3 is 13 amino acids long. V lost 6 bases, J lost 5 bases, and 3 bases stayed unmatched. Germline V gives CDR1 MDHEN, CDR2 SYDVKM. The CDR3 loop is CASSAGGDQPQHF. The CDR3 nucleotides read TGTGCCAGCAGCGCAGGGGGCGATCAGCCCCAGCATTTT.

The chain is built from TRBV5-1 and TRBJ2-1, with D maybe TRBD2 (6 bases). Germline V gene sequence: CDR1 SGHRS, CDR2 YFSETQ. This CDR3 has 16 amino acids. V lost 4 bases and J lost 0, with 14 bases in between. The CDR3 sequence: CASSPSGTYSYNEQFF. The CDR3 DNA reads TGCGCCAGCAGCCCCTCCGGGACTTACTCCTACAATGAGCAGTTCTTC.